This TCR beta chain was sequenced during a study of cytomegalovirus exposure and HLA in healthy donors. The PCR had 60 Vbeta and 13 Jbeta primers. Assay used: immunoSEQ multiplex PCR; TCRdb lists only in-frame clones, some missing. This sample has about 180,000 clones, with approximately 78% found just once. The source is a human donor in good health. Input material: PBMCs.

In nucleotides, the CDR3 is TGTGCCAGTAGTGTCGGGACAGGGTACACTGAAGCTTTCTTT. Translation: CASSVGTGYTEAFF. The chain links TRBV19 to TRBJ1-1; 9 bases match TRBD1. Germline loops: CDR1 LNHDA, CDR2 SQIVND (reference sequence). The CDR3 runs 14 residues. V lost 5 bases to trimming and J lost 3 bases; unmatched junction nucleotides: 4.